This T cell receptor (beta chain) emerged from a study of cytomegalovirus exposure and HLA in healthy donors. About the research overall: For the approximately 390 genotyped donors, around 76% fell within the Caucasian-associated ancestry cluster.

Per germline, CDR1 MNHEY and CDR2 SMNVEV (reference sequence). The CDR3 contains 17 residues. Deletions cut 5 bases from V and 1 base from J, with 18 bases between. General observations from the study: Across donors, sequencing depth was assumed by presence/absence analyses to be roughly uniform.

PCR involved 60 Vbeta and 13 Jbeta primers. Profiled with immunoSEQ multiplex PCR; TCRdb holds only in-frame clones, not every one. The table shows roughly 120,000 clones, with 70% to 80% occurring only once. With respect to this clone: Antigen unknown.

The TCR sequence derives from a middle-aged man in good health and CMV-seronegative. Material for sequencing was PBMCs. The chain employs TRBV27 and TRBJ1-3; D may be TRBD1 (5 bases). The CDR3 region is CASSAYDSRMSGNTIYF. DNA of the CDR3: TGTGCCAGCAGTGCCTACGACAGCCGTATGTCTGGAAACACCATATATTTT.